A single sample is the source of the 29 T cell receptor beta chains below, sequenced in a study of response to subunit inactivated influenza vaccine. TCRdb re-called the RT-PCR reads with MiXCR, one entry per CDR3 protein. The sample carries some 200,000 distinct CDR3 sequences, approximately 12% recorded once. This same sample was also taken into another study, of T cells expressing NK-cell markers. From that report: In generating TCR beta cDNA, 5'RACE template switching with UMIs was used.

The sample here was CD8+ T cells sorted from PBMCs, taken 11 to 12 days after vaccination. Receptors were obtained from a man aged 45-60 years who received an inactivated influenza vaccine.

This clonotype was picked up a small number of times. V is TRBV4-3 and J is TRBJ2-2; D is ambiguous. The CDR3 spans 14 residues. Germline values: CDR1 LGHNA, CDR2 YSLEER. The V gene lost 0 bases and the J gene lost 4 bases, with 6 bases spanning the gap. CDR3: CASSQEWGTGELFF. The CDR3 DNA is TGCGCCAGCAGCCAAGAGTGGGGCACCGGGGAGCTGTTTTTT.

This clonotype was seen a handful of times. This rearrangement joins TRBV25-1 to TRBJ1-2; maybe TRBD1 (6 bases). This CDR3 is 16 amino acids long. Looked up from germline, CDR1 is MGHDK and CDR2 is SYGVNS. V was shortened by 4 bases and J by 0 bases, with 15 bases between the two germline ends. The CDR3: CASSALGAAPNYGYTF. Here the CDR3 DNA reads TGTGCCAGCAGTGCCCTGGGGGCAGCCCCTAACTATGGCTACACCTTC.

This clonotype has a handful of counts. This chain joins TRBV3-1 and TRBJ2-1, with D possibly being TRBD1 or TRBD2 (5 bases each). CDR3 length equals 15 residues. Germline-derived CDR1 and CDR2 are LGHDT and YNNKEL (reference sequence). V was trimmed by 0 bases and J by 6 bases, leaving 12 bases between them. CDR3 bases: TGTGCCAGCAGCCAAGATCGTAATGGGGGCAATGAGCAGTTCTTC. Amino acids: CASSQDRNGGNEQFF.

The table lists this clonotype with a few counts. The rearrangement joins TRBV6-2 or TRBV6-3 to TRBJ2-7, with 14 bases fitting TRBD2. There are 18 residues in the CDR3. V was clipped by 2 bases and J by 4 bases; unmatched bases: 10. Germline CDR1 MNHEY, CDR2 SVGEGT. The chain's CDR3 is CASSYEPGLAGVEYEQYF. The CDR3 DNA sequence: TGTGCCAGCAGTTACGAACCGGGACTAGCGGGAGTTGAGTACGAGCAGTACTTC.

At least ten counts were recorded for this clonotype. This chain links TRBV15 with TRBJ1-4; tentatively, D is TRBD1 (5 bases). This CDR3 spans 14 amino acids. Trimming stripped 5 bases from V and 0 bases from J, with 7 bases between. From germline, CDR1 is LNHNV and CDR2 YYDKDF (reference sequence). The CDR3 nucleotides are TGTGCCACCAGCGGGGGAGCAACTAATGAAAAACTGTTTTTT. This translates into CATSGGATNEKLFF.

The sample holds one count of this clonotype. The V call is TRBV4-3, the J call TRBJ2-3; D is ambiguous. CDR1 LGHNA and CDR2 YSLEER come from the germline V gene. The V end was cut by 1 base, the J end by 2 bases, with 10 bases between. CDR3 size: 15 residues. The CDR3 region is CASSQGARYTDTQYF. DNA of the CDR3: TGCGCCAGCAGCCAAGGGGCTAGATACACAGATACGCAGTATTTT.

The chain has TRBV6-1 and TRBJ2-5; 15 bases are shared with TRBD2. Germline assignment: CDR1 MNHNS and CDR2 SASEGT. The CDR3 is 15 amino acids. V shed 9 bases and J 0 bases; nucleotides not matched to a gene: 2. In nucleotides, the CDR3 is TGTGCCAGTGGACTAGCGGGAGGGAACCAAGAGACCCAGTACTTC. Its protein is CASGLAGGNQETQYF.

The chain carries TRBV7-6 and TRBJ2-2; D is undetermined. Trimming cost V 5 bases and J 1 base, with 8 bases left between them. Germline V gene data show CDR1 as SGHVS and CDR2 as FNYEAQ. CDR3 size: 14 residues. This CDR3 reads CASSGLLNTGELFF. The CDR3 DNA reads as TGTGCCAGCAGCGGTCTACTGAACACCGGGGAGCTGTTTTTT.

This clonotype was picked up a small number of times. V is TRBV15 and J is TRBJ2-1; TRBD2 matches 13 bases. Germline assignment: CDR1 LNHNV and CDR2 YYDKDF (reference sequence). CDR3 length: 15 residues. The J segment lost 5 bases and the V segment lost 3 bases, leaving 1 base of the junction unmatched. The DNA of the CDR3 is TGTGCCACCAGCAGGGGGACTAGCGGGGACAATGAGCAGTTCTTC. Translation gives CATSRGTSGDNEQFF.

The genes are TRBV4-3 and TRBJ2-3, with TRBD2 matching 9 bases. Germline V gives CDR1 LGHNA, CDR2 YSLEER. The junction had 8 bases not matched to a gene; V was cut back by 0 bases and J by 4 bases. The CDR3 totals 17 residues. Here the CDR3 DNA reads TGCGCCAGCAGCCAAGATCTCGAGCGGGAGGTCCCAGATACGCAGTATTTT. It specifies CASSQDLEREVPDTQYF.

In this sample, this clonotype turned up a few times. The V call is TRBV18, the J call TRBJ2-5; the match to TRBD1 covers 7 bases. The CDR3 consists of 16 residues. Losses at the gene ends were 3 bases for V and 5 bases for J; bases not matched to a gene: 12. Germline lookup yields CDR1 KGHSH and CDR2 LQKENI. CDR3 DNA: TGTGCCAGCTCACCGCCTCCGGGACAGATTGAGGAGACCCAGTACTTC. Protein: CASSPPPGQIEETQYF. Full variable domain (rest looked up from reference TRBV18 and TRBJ2-5): NAGVMQNPRHLVRRRGQEARLRCSPMKGHSHVYWYRQLPEEGLKFMVYLQKENIIDESGMPKERFSAEFPKEGPSILRIQQVVRGDSAAYFCASSPPPGQIEETQYFGPGTRLLVL.

In nucleotides, the CDR3 is TGTGCCACCAGCCCATGGGGGGACTCTGGAAACACCATATATTTT. Amino acids: CATSPWGDSGNTIYF. The rearrangement joins TRBV15 to TRBJ1-3, with a tentative D call TRBD1 (5 bases). V was trimmed by 5 bases and J by 0 bases, leaving 11 bases between them. Germline V gene lookup returns CDR1 LNHNV and CDR2 YYDKDF (reference sequence). The CDR3 consists of 15 residues.

CDR3 protein: CASSFYRGLNSPLHF. CDR3 coding DNA: TGTGCCAGCAGCTTTTACAGGGGGCTAAATTCACCCCTCCACTTT. The genes are TRBV7-9 and TRBJ1-6, with 9 bases identical to TRBD1. CDR3 size: 15 residues. The germline gives CDR1 SEHNR, CDR2 FQNEAQ (reference sequence). V gave up 3 bases and J gave up 7 bases; unmatched junction bases: 4.

In its sample, this clonotype was seen a few times. The V gene is TRBV6-5, the J gene TRBJ2-1; 7 positions agree with TRBD1. In germline, CDR1 is MNHEY, CDR2 SVGAGI. The CDR3 spans 16 residues. J was trimmed by 8 bases and V by 2 bases; bases with no gene match: 12. CDR3 bases: TGTGCCAGCAGTTACGACGGGACAGATGCTAACGATGAGCAGTTCTTC. Its translation is CASSYDGTDANDEQFF.

In its sample, this clonotype was seen many times. The V call is TRBV28, the J call TRBJ2-7; D not certain. Germline-derived CDR1 and CDR2 are MDHEN and SYDVKM. Trimming took 2 bases from V and 3 from J, leaving 5 bases between them. The CDR3 is 12 amino acids. DNA of the CDR3: TGTGCCAGCAGTTTAGTGGACTACGAGCAGTACTTC. Protein: CASSLVDYEQYF. The full variable domain, rest sourced from reference TRBV28 and TRBJ2-7, is DVKVTQSSRYLVKRTGEKVFLECVQDMDHENMFWYRQDPGLGLRLIYFSYDVKMKEKGDIPEGYSVSREKKERFSLILESASTNQTSMYLCASSLVDYEQYFGPGTRLTVT.

In its sample, this clonotype was seen many times. The rearrangement uses TRBV14 and TRBJ2-1; D call uncertain. V dropped 0 bases and J dropped 8 bases, with 5 bases sitting between them. The CDR3 has 12 amino acids. Germline-derived CDR1 and CDR2 are SGHDN and FVKESK. The CDR3 sequence: CASSQELHEQFF. The DNA of the CDR3 is TGTGCCAGCAGCCAAGAGTTACATGAGCAGTTCTTC.

This rearrangement joins TRBV28 to TRBJ2-5, with TRBD1 identical over 8 bases. With 8 bases clipped from V and 5 bases from J, the junction kept 13 bases outside the gene matches. The CDR3 consists of 15 residues. Germline V gives CDR1 MDHEN, CDR2 SYDVKM. In DNA form, the CDR3 reads TGTGCCAGCTTGAGGACAGGGCTTGTTGGGGAGACCCAGTACTTC. It codes for CASLRTGLVGETQYF.

Many counts were recorded for this clonotype. The rearrangement uses TRBV29-1 and TRBJ2-7; a possible D gene is TRBD2 (6 bases). V lost 7 bases and J lost 2, with 12 bases in between. The germline CDR1 and CDR2 sequences are SQVTM and ANQGSEA. The CDR3 has 12 residues. CDR3 sequence: CSARDLAYEQYF. Written as DNA, the CDR3 is TGCAGCGCGCGGGACTTAGCCTACGAGCAGTACTTC.

This clonotype was seen a few times. CDR3 DNA: TGCGCCAGCAGCCCCGACGAACAGGAGGGGGGTTCACCCCTCCACTTT. It codes for CASSPDEQEGGSPLHF. The J gene is TRBJ1-6, the V gene TRBV5-1; possibly TRBD1 for D (6 bases). Germline CDR1 is SGHRS and CDR2 is YFSETQ. The CDR3 sequence is 16 residues long. The V gene lost 4 bases and the J gene lost 9 bases, with 20 bases spanning the gap.

This clonotype was picked up a small number of times. The CDR3 DNA sequence: TGCGCCAGCAGCTTGGCCGTCGGCAACTCTGGAAACACCATATATTTT. It is translated as CASSLAVGNSGNTIYF. The V and J genes are TRBV5-1 and TRBJ1-3; D remains unclear. The CDR3 consists of 16 residues. Trimming removed 0 bases from V and 0 bases from J, with 10 bases in between. Per the germline V gene, CDR1 is SGHRS and CDR2 is YFSETQ.

This clonotype has only a few counts. The CDR3 sequence: CASSSTLGRGTPPKQFF. Written as DNA, the CDR3 is TGTGCCAGCAGCTCCACATTAGGGCGGGGGACGCCACCCAAGCAGTTCTTC. This rearrangement joins TRBV11-2 to TRBJ2-1; TRBD2 matches at 7 bases. The CDR3 is made up of 17 amino acids. CDR1 SGHAT and CDR2 FQNNGV come from the germline V gene. The V segment lost 4 bases and the J segment 11 bases; nucleotides outside the gene matches: 20.

This clonotype appeared a few times. The chain couples TRBV20-1 to TRBJ1-3; no clear D. CDR1 is DFQATT and CDR2 is SNEGSKA in the germline V gene (reference sequence). The CDR3 consists of 13 residues. Trimming removed 8 bases from V and 0 bases from J, with 11 bases in between. CDR3: CSTTGPSGNTIYF. The CDR3, as DNA: TGCAGTACGACGGGCCCCTCTGGAAACACCATATATTTT.

The sample holds many counts of this clonotype. The rearrangement joins TRBV4-3 to TRBJ2-1; 9 bases align to TRBD2. Losses at the gene ends were 0 bases for V and 2 bases for J; bases not matched to a gene: 14. This CDR3 spans 20 amino acids. CDR1 is LGHNA, CDR2 YSLEER, per germline. CDR3 in amino acids: CASSQDLLAGFLLTYNEQFF. CDR3 sequence (DNA): TGCGCCAGCAGCCAAGATTTGCTAGCGGGATTTTTACTCACCTACAATGAGCAGTTCTTC.

The V and J genes are TRBV4-1 and TRBJ2-7; 8 bases map to TRBD1. The CDR3 covers 14 residues. Germline-derived CDR1 and CDR2 are MGHRA and YSYEKL. With V trimmed by 2 bases and J by 1 base, 1 base remained unmatched. The CDR3 here is CASSQRTGSYEQYF. CDR3 DNA: TGCGCCAGCAGCCAACGGACAGGGTCCTACGAGCAGTACTTC.

This clonotype was found a few times. The J gene is TRBJ2-7, the V gene TRBV5-6; no clear D. V dropped 1 base and J dropped 3 bases, with 8 bases sitting between them. Germline values: CDR1 SGHDT, CDR2 YYEEEE. The CDR3 consists of 13 residues. Here the CDR3 reads CASSLRPDYEQYF. The CDR3 DNA reads TGTGCCAGCAGCTTGCGCCCAGACTACGAGCAGTACTTC.

The gene calls are TRBV28 and TRBJ1-4, with 9 bases matching TRBD1. Germline CDR1 is MDHEN and CDR2 is SYDVKM. Trimming removed 8 bases from V and 7 bases from J; junction bases left unmatched: 23. The CDR3 is 19 amino acids. CDR3 DNA sequence: TGTGCCAGCGCCGTCTCAACCTGGGACAGGGAATACCCGGGTGAAAAACTGTTTTTT. Its protein is CASAVSTWDREYPGEKLFF.

To note about this clonotype: Here the CDR3 omits its conserved ending phenylalanine or tryptophan, so a read error is the likely source. No DNA is shown, since the ends of the CDR3 on it are uncertain; the CDR3 is the one TCRdb lists. CDR3 amino acids: CSVVLGEGRILL. The chain combines TRBV29-1 with TRBJ1-4. Both ends counted, the CDR3 spans 12 residues. Germline V gene lookup returns CDR1 SQVTM and CDR2 ANQGSEA.

The chain is built from TRBV4-2 and TRBJ2-7; 7 positions agree with TRBD2. Trimming cost V 0 bases and J 3 bases; bases outside gene matches: 8. The CDR3 has 16 amino acids. Per the germline V gene, CDR1 is LGHNA and CDR2 is YNFKEQ. The CDR3 DNA reads TGTGCCAGCAGCCAAGAAATAGCGGGTATGTTCTACGAGCAGTACTTC. Protein sequence: CASSQEIAGMFYEQYF.

This clonotype occurred a few times. The rearrangement joins TRBV10-3 to TRBJ2-3; 13 bases line up with TRBD2. CDR3 length: 17 amino acids. The germline V gene encodes CDR1 ENHRY and CDR2 SYGVKD. Trimming took 6 bases from V and 1 from J; bases not matched to a gene: 7. CDR3 residues: CAISGTSGIGGTDTQYF. In DNA, the CDR3 is TGTGCCATCAGCGGGACTAGCGGGATTGGGGGCACAGATACGCAGTATTTT.